A selection of T cell receptor beta chains follows, all from one sample in a study of CD8+CD57+ T cells in acquired aplastic anemia. TCRdb re-called the reads with MiXCR, one entry per CDR3 protein. The sample yields around 500,000 distinct CDR3 sequences, less than 35% seen once. The specimen sequenced was sorted CD4+, CD8+, or CD8+CD57+ T cells (not recorded which) from PBMCs. The receptors shown here come from a human donor with aplastic anemia. The CDR3 runs from the conserved cysteine through the conserved F or W. The D gene is left open where the match is weak. The listing skips clone size in some rows; elsewhere it reads once, few, many or a size class.

CDR3 DNA: TGTGCCAGCAGTTTAGCCTGGGGGTCTGAAGCTTTCTTT
CDR3 protein: CASSLAWGSEAFF
clone size: many
V gene: TRBV12-3/TRBV12-4
J gene: TRBJ1-1
D gene: -

CDR3 DNA: TGCGCCAGCAGTCTCTGGTCGGGACTAGCGTCTAGCACAGATACGCAGTATTTT
CDR3 protein: CASSLWSGLASSTDTQYF
clone size: -
V gene: TRBV5-1
J gene: TRBJ2-3
D gene: TRBD2

CDR3 DNA: TGTGCCAGCAGGACACAGCCAACCTATGGCTACACCTTC
CDR3 protein: CASRTQPTYGYTF
clone size: -
V gene: TRBV25-1
J gene: TRBJ1-2
D gene: -

CDR3 DNA: TGTGCCAGCAGTTGGGCTAACTCACCCCTCCACTTT
CDR3 protein: CASSWANSPLHF
clone size: few
V gene: TRBV6-5
J gene: TRBJ1-6
D gene: -

CDR3 DNA: TGTGCCACCAGTTCCCAAGGGGGCTATGAGCAGTTCTTC
CDR3 protein: CATSSQGGYEQFF
clone size: many
V gene: TRBV24-1
J gene: TRBJ2-1
D gene: TRBD1

CDR3 DNA: TGTGCCAGCAGTGAGGGGACAGGGTCCAATGAGCAGTTCTTC
CDR3 protein: CASSEGTGSNEQFF
clone size: many
V gene: TRBV2
J gene: TRBJ2-1
D gene: TRBD1

CDR3 DNA: TGTGCCAGCACTCACAGGGGGGATAATTCACCCCTCCACTTT
CDR3 protein: CASTHRGDNSPLHF
clone size: few
V gene: TRBV6-2/TRBV6-3
J gene: TRBJ1-6
D gene: TRBD1

CDR3 DNA: TGCAGTGCTGTCAGGAGGGCTAACTATGGCTACACCTTC
CDR3 protein: CSAVRRANYGYTF
clone size: many
V gene: TRBV20-1
J gene: TRBJ1-2
D gene: -

CDR3 DNA: TGCGCCAGCAGTGTGAGCTATGTTGGTACCTACGAGCAGTACTTC
CDR3 protein: CASSVSYVGTYEQYF
clone size: -
V gene: TRBV10-2
J gene: TRBJ2-7
D gene: -

CDR3 DNA: TGTGCCAGCAGCCCCCGGATTCAGCCGGCCGATGAGCAGTTCTTC
CDR3 protein: CASSPRIQPADEQFF
clone size: few
V gene: TRBV7-8
J gene: TRBJ2-1
D gene: -

CDR3 DNA: TGTGCCAGCAGTGACTCGAACCGGGACAGTAATGAGCAGTTCTTC
CDR3 protein: CASSDSNRDSNEQFF
clone size: few
V gene: TRBV6-4
J gene: TRBJ2-1
D gene: TRBD1